This TCR beta chain was sequenced during a study of tumor and adjacent non-tumor tissue in lung cancer. The template was RNA from unsorted bulk tissue. A few counts support this clonotype. Its antigen is undetermined. CDR3 length: 15 residues. Germline V lookup: CDR1 DFQATT, CDR2 SNEGSKA (reference sequence). Germline trimming cut 7 bases from V and 6 bases from J; bases unmatched to any gene: 16. The library came from three nested PCR rounds adapted from ARM-PCR protocols. One entry per CDR3 protein results from TCRdb running MiXCR on the multiplex PCR reads. Among under 150,000 distinct CDR3 sequences listed, approximately 72% were seen once. General study points: Tumor tissue had significantly higher TCR diversity than normal lung.

The chain couples TRBV20-1 to TRBJ2-3; TRBD2 matches at 7 bases. The sequence was collected from a man aged 55 to 70 with small cell lung cancer. The sample comprised lung tumor tissue. The CDR3 spells CSVSSGTIVGDTQYF. The DNA of the CDR3 is TGCAGTGTCTCGTCCGGGACTATCGTCGGGGATACGCAGTATTTT.